Listed below are T cell receptor beta chains from one sample, sequenced in a study of OX40 agonist ivuxolimab in advanced cancers. The method was immunoSEQ multiplex PCR; TCRdb's version includes in-frame clones alone and lacks a portion of them. The sample lists approximately 61,000 clones; around 89% were seen once. Material: CD4+ or CD8+ T cells sorted from blood, obtained in a trial of the OX40 agonist ivuxolimab. All receptors come from an adult with an advanced solid tumor such as melanoma, head and neck, liver or kidney cancer. CDR3s include the opening cysteine and the closing phenylalanine or tryptophan.

V,CDR3
TRBV7-8,CASSFAETQYF
TRBV4-3,CASSQGRHPSYEQYF
TRBV4-3,CASSQGSSDTQYF
TRBV28,CASRDVAYEQYF
TRBV10-3,CAISEGQRNQPQHF
TRBV11-2,CASSRDSWGTSETEQYF
TRBV5-6,CASSLVAGGGETQYF
TRBV27,CATRRGVSYEQYF
TRBV7-3,CASSSGLAGTTSGGEQFF
TRBV5-6,CASSPGTESLGANVLTF
TRBV11-2,CASSLDGYTGTGEFF
TRBV7-9,CASSSGTSGTEQYF
TRBV7-2,CASSLEASSYEQYF
TRBV28,CAIRGRSYEQYF
TRBV27,CASSPIRGSREQYF
TRBV28,CASSLFGREMGEQYF
TRBV7-8,CASSYGQGTHEQYF
TRBV7-9,CASSPGTGGADTQYF
TRBV7-9,CASSRETSSAKETQYF
TRBV4-3,CASSWDGLNEKLFF
TRBV11-2,CASSLVQRGPYNEQFF
TRBV11-3,CASSLVPHAAVF
TRBV19,CASSIHHGRAAEQFF
TRBV13,CASSSLERTYNEQFF
TRBV7-2,CASSLAHPGTSGTVSTDTQYF
TRBV27,CASSIGDGATYNEQFF
TRBV5-4,CASSWGTVMNTEAFF
TRBV28,CASSFAGPTYNEQFF
TRBV28,CASTNAENTEAFF